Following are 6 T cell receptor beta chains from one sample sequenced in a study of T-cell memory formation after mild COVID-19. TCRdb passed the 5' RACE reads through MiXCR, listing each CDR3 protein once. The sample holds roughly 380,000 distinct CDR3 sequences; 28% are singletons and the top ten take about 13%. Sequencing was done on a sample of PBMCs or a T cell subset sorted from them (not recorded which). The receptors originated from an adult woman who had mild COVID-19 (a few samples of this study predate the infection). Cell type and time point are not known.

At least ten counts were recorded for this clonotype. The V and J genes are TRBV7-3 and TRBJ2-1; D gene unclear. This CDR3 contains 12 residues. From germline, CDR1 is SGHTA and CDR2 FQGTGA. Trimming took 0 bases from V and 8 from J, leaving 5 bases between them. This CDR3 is CASSLTSHEQFF. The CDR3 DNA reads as TGTGCCAGCAGCTTAACTAGCCATGAGCAGTTCTTC.

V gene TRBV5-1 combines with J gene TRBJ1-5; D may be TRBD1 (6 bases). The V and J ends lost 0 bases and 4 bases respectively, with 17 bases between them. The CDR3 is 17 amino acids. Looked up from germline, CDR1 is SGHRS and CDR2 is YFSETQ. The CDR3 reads CASSLVGTRGRNQPQHF. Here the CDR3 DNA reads TGCGCCAGCAGCTTGGTTGGTACCAGGGGTCGGAATCAGCCCCAGCATTTT. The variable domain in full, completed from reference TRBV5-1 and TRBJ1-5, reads KAGVTQTPRYLIKTRGQQVTLSCSPISGHRSVSWYQQTPGQGLQFLFEYFSETQRNKGNFPGRFSGRQFSNSRSEMNVSTLELGDSALYLCASSLVGTRGRNQPQHFGDGTRLSIL.

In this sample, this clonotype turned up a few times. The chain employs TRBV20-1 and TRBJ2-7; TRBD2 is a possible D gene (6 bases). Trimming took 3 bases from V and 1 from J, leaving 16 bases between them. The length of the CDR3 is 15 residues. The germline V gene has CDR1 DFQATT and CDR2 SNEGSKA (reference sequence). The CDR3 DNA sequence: TGCAGTGCTAGGCCGCGGGGCAGACCTTCCTACGAGCAGTACTTC. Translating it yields CSARPRGRPSYEQYF.

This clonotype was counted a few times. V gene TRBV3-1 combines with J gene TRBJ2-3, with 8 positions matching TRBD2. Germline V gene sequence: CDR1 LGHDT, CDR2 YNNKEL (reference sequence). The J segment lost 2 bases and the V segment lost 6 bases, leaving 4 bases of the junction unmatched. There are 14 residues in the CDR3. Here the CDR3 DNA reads TGTGCCAGCAGACCTAGCGGGCTCACAGATACGCAGTATTTT. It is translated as CASRPSGLTDTQYF.

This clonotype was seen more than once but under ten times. CDR3: CASSSLLAGPISGNTIYF. Here the CDR3 DNA reads TGTGCCAGCAGCTCCCTCCTGGCAGGACCAATCTCTGGAAACACCATATATTTT. V usage is TRBV7-2 and J usage is TRBJ1-3; D remains ambiguous. The V and J ends lost 4 bases and 0 bases respectively, with 19 bases between them. From germline, CDR1 is SGHTA and CDR2 FQGNSA. CDR3 length: 18 residues.

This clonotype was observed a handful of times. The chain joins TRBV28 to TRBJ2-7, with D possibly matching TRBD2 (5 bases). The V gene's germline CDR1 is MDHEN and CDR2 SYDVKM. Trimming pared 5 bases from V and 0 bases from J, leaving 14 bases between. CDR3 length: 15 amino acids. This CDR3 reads CASSMVRDHSYEQYF. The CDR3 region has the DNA TGTGCCAGCAGTATGGTTCGGGATCACTCCTACGAGCAGTACTTC.